Each of the 3 T cell receptor beta chains below was sequenced from the same sample in a study of control samples from healthy donors and cancer patients (dated by TCRdb to 2018 to 2020). The receptor library was made with the immunoSEQ multiplex PCR assay. Imported from immuneACCESS, the table was reduced by TCRdb to in-frame sequences with V and J called. These copies leave out some clones; in studies compared against another copy, an unresolved V gene accounts for under half, and the cause of the remainder is not known. The sample table records under 300,000 clones; 82% of these occur just once. The ten top clones hold about an eighth of the sample. Sequences were obtained from PBMCs. The receptors here all came from a woman between 55 and 75 years old with lung cancer.

The genes are TRBV7-6 and TRBJ2-2; TRBD2 is a possible D gene (6 bases). CDR1 and CDR2 (germline): SGHVS, FNYEAQ. The germline V and J ends were trimmed by 4 bases and 5 bases, with 17 bases remaining between them. This CDR3 is built from 16 residues. As DNA, the CDR3 is TGTGCCAGCAGCTCCCTTGCCGGGGGAAGGACCGGGGAGCTGTTTTTT. Protein sequence: CASSSLAGGRTGELFF.

Remarks on this clone: A read error may produce the germline difference seen at one junction end. This chain connects TRBV11-1 to TRBJ1-6; D is undetermined. The CDR3 runs 12 residues. Germline CDR1 and CDR2: SGHAT and FQDESV (reference sequence). CDR3 in DNA: TGTGCCAGCAGCTCCTCTAATTCACCCCTCCACTTT. As protein: CASSSSNSPLHF.

The CDR3: CASSLSIREGDEQFF. In DNA, the CDR3 is TGTGCCAGCAGCTTAAGTATCCGGGAGGGTGATGAGCAGTTCTTC. This chain links TRBV11-2 with TRBJ2-1; TRBD2 matches 8 bases. The germline gives CDR1 SGHAT, CDR2 FQNNGV. The trim removed 2 bases at V and 8 bases at J, leaving 8 bases unmatched. The CDR3 loop spans 15 amino acids.